Listed below are T cell receptor beta chains from one sample, sequenced in a study of cytomegalovirus exposure and HLA in healthy donors. Libraries were prepared by immunoSEQ multiplex PCR; TCRdb keeps only in-frame clonotypes and omits some of them. The sample contains approximately 160,000 clones, about 75% of which appear only once. The sequenced sample consisted of PBMCs. Every receptor here comes from a male donor in good health and CMV-seropositive. The CDR3 runs from the conserved cysteine through the conserved F or W. Each record gives: clone size, CDR3 length, V gene, CDR3 protein. Where a row states a size, it is once, few, many or the class of an expanded clone; other rows omit it.

clone size: NA
CDR3 length: 13
V gene: TRBV5-1
CDR3 protein: CASSLGGTGELFF

clone size: NA
CDR3 length: 17
V gene: TRBV30
CDR3 protein: CAWSVRPLDKSRYGYTF

clone size: once
CDR3 length: 17
V gene: TRBV19
CDR3 protein: CASSISAGTGGSSPLHF

clone size: NA
CDR3 length: 16
V gene: TRBV9
CDR3 protein: CASSPLRGSSYNEQFF

clone size: few
CDR3 length: 15
V gene: TRBV2
CDR3 protein: CASSVDRGWDTEAFF

clone size: NA
CDR3 length: 13
V gene: TRBV5-6
CDR3 protein: CASSLDRTIEAFF

clone size: few
CDR3 length: 14
V gene: TRBV5-6
CDR3 protein: CASMGGGARYEQYF

clone size: once
CDR3 length: 14
V gene: TRBV7-2
CDR3 protein: CASSSDTGGVGYTF

clone size: few
CDR3 length: 16
V gene: TRBV6-6
CDR3 protein: CASSYRLAPKGDTQYF

clone size: NA
CDR3 length: 15
V gene: TRBV18
CDR3 protein: CASSPGGAMNTEAFF

clone size: NA
CDR3 length: 13
V gene: TRBV29-1
CDR3 protein: CSAGGGASYEQYF

clone size: NA
CDR3 length: 14
V gene: TRBV2
CDR3 protein: CANLDTQELYGYTF

clone size: once
CDR3 length: 14
V gene: TRBV6-1
CDR3 protein: CASSVTGGVNEQFF

clone size: NA
CDR3 length: 14
V gene: TRBV27
CDR3 protein: CASSFSGVNYGYTF

clone size: few
CDR3 length: 16
V gene: TRBV18
CDR3 protein: CASSRQGTSSGNTIYF

clone size: NA
CDR3 length: 14
V gene: TRBV4-2
CDR3 protein: CASSQERAAKKQYF

clone size: NA
CDR3 length: 13
V gene: TRBV27
CDR3 protein: CASSLTGGTEAFF

clone size: NA
CDR3 length: 15
V gene: TRBV7-3
CDR3 protein: CASSPVGGGAYEQYF

clone size: NA
CDR3 length: 13
V gene: TRBV4-1
CDR3 protein: CASRPTGDTEAFF

clone size: NA
CDR3 length: 17
V gene: TRBV25-1
CDR3 protein: CASRRLGRGRKTHEQYF

clone size: NA
CDR3 length: 13
V gene: TRBV29-1
CDR3 protein: CSVEDRGNHGYTF

clone size: NA
CDR3 length: 13
V gene: TRBV30
CDR3 protein: CAWIRGGAYGYTF

clone size: NA
CDR3 length: 11
V gene: TRBV2
CDR3 protein: CASSEGRRQFF

clone size: NA
CDR3 length: 15
V gene: TRBV19
CDR3 protein: CASRGGSSGANVLTF

clone size: NA
CDR3 length: 13
V gene: TRBV5-1
CDR3 protein: CASSLVTDTEAFF

clone size: NA
CDR3 length: 14
V gene: TRBV9
CDR3 protein: CASSSSGQDYEQYF

clone size: NA
CDR3 length: 15
V gene: TRBV19
CDR3 protein: CASADGTSVTGELFF

clone size: NA
CDR3 length: 14
V gene: TRBV4-1
CDR3 protein: CASSTGVGNYGYTF

clone size: NA
CDR3 length: 14
V gene: TRBV2
CDR3 protein: CASSEGTAVKGYTF

clone size: NA
CDR3 length: 17
V gene: TRBV18
CDR3 protein: CASSPWDRGVMNTEAFF

clone size: NA
CDR3 length: 15
V gene: TRBV7-6
CDR3 protein: CASSRPGTGNTEAFF

clone size: few
CDR3 length: 14
V gene: TRBV2
CDR3 protein: CASSPRTGSAEAFF

clone size: NA
CDR3 length: 17
V gene: TRBV19
CDR3 protein: CASSIQARQLSGNEQFF

clone size: NA
CDR3 length: 15
V gene: TRBV7-7
CDR3 protein: CASSLAGTSVDTQYF

clone size: NA
CDR3 length: 17
V gene: TRBV12-5
CDR3 protein: CASGLPPQKWSGNTIYF

clone size: once
CDR3 length: 15
V gene: TRBV27
CDR3 protein: CASSLITSPKDEQYF

clone size: few
CDR3 length: 14
V gene: TRBV6-5
CDR3 protein: CASSYRQNSYEQYF

clone size: NA
CDR3 length: 15
V gene: TRBV5-6
CDR3 protein: CASSQQGEVADTQYF

clone size: few
CDR3 length: 14
V gene: TRBV15
CDR3 protein: CATGARDGTDTQYF

clone size: once
CDR3 length: 14
V gene: TRBV29-1
CDR3 protein: CSVALTGNFDEQYF

clone size: NA
CDR3 length: 15
V gene: TRBV19
CDR3 protein: CASSRRDRANYGYTF

clone size: few
CDR3 length: 15
V gene: TRBV6-5
CDR3 protein: CASSLQGPGANVLTF

clone size: NA
CDR3 length: 13
V gene: TRBV9
CDR3 protein: CASSVEYTGELFF

clone size: NA
CDR3 length: 13
V gene: TRBV7-9
CDR3 protein: CASSLSTIYEQYF

clone size: few
CDR3 length: 18
V gene: TRBV2
CDR3 protein: CASSEAGRVAGGSDTQYF

clone size: NA
CDR3 length: 13
V gene: TRBV5-4
CDR3 protein: CASTSGSGTEAFF

clone size: NA
CDR3 length: 16
V gene: TRBV9
CDR3 protein: CASSVVPSGGNNEQFF

clone size: NA
CDR3 length: 15
V gene: TRBV7-3
CDR3 protein: CASSLLGPSTDTQYF

clone size: NA
CDR3 length: 19
V gene: TRBV4-1
CDR3 protein: CASSPKTISQGLGTDTQYF

clone size: NA
CDR3 length: 13
V gene: TRBV5-5
CDR3 protein: CASSLEARETQYF

clone size: NA
CDR3 length: 16
V gene: TRBV5-1
CDR3 protein: CASSLAGGVTYNEQFF

clone size: NA
CDR3 length: 16
V gene: TRBV19
CDR3 protein: CASSTLASGDTDTQYF

clone size: NA
CDR3 length: 15
V gene: TRBV25-1
CDR3 protein: CASSEVDIYTGELFF

clone size: few
CDR3 length: 15
V gene: TRBV5-4
CDR3 protein: CASSLPGWSSYEQYF

clone size: once
CDR3 length: 15
V gene: TRBV18
CDR3 protein: CASSPGQGNTGELFF

clone size: few
CDR3 length: 14
V gene: TRBV2
CDR3 protein: CASSQNVLIDGYTF